The rows below give T cell receptor beta chains drawn from one sample of a study of cytomegalovirus exposure and HLA in healthy donors. TCRdb keeps only in-frame clones here, not all; method: immunoSEQ multiplex PCR. The repertoire holds about 140,000 clones, with around 78% as singletons. Material: PBMCs. The receptor source for this set is a male donor in good health and CMV-seronegative. Both conserved end residues are part of each CDR3. A D gene is named only where the DNA matches it firmly. Rows may omit the clone size; those that give it use once, few, many or a size class.

TRBJ1-2,TRBD1,TRBV5-1,-,TGCGCCAGCAGCGGAGGGACAGGGAACATCTATGGCTACACCTTC,CASSGGTGNIYGYTF
TRBJ1-1,-,TRBV14,-,TGTGCCAGCAGCGGACGGGACTCGCCGAACACTGAAGCTTTCTTT,CASSGRDSPNTEAFF
TRBJ2-5,-,TRBV4-2,once,TGTGCCAGCAGCCAAGTCGGGGTCCAAGAGACCCAGTACTTC,CASSQVGVQETQYF
TRBJ2-7,TRBD2,TRBV7-9,few,TGTGCCAGCAGCTCAACCACTAGCGGGAGACGCGGGCAGTACTTC,CASSSTTSGRRGQYF
TRBJ2-7,TRBD1,TRBV5-1,-,TGCGCCAGCAGCTGGAGACAGGGGCGATCCTACGAGCAGTACTTC,CASSWRQGRSYEQYF
TRBJ2-5,TRBD2,TRBV30,few,TGTGCCTGGAGTGTCCTAGCGGGTTTTCGGGTAGAGACCCAGTACTTC,CAWSVLAGFRVETQYF
TRBJ1-1,-,TRBV6-1,few,TGTGCCAGCAGTGCAGCCAGGAACACTGAAGCTTTCTTT,CASSAARNTEAFF
TRBJ2-7,-,TRBV10-3,-,TGTGCCAGCCGCCCCTTGACAGGTGAATACGAGCAGTACTTC,CASRPLTGEYEQYF
TRBJ1-5,TRBD1,TRBV4-1,few,TGCGCCAGCAGCCAAGGGACAGGGGGCTTCCTAGAGGTCAATCAGCCCCAGCATTTT,CASSQGTGGFLEVNQPQHF
TRBJ2-7,-,TRBV4-2,-,TGTGCCAGCAGCCATAGTCTCGGAACGGGTAAGACCTACGAGCAGTACTTC,CASSHSLGTGKTYEQYF
TRBJ2-5,-,TRBV7-7,-,TGTGCTAGCAGCTTACTGAGGAGCATGACGGAGACCCAGTACTTC,CASSLLRSMTETQYF
TRBJ1-5,-,TRBV4-1,few,TGCGCCAGCAGCCAAGAAGAGAGGCCGCCGGGGCCCCAGCATTTT,CASSQEERPPGPQHF
TRBJ1-1,TRBD1,TRBV29-1,-,TGCAGCGTTGAAGTTTCAGGGGGCACTGAAGCTTTCTTT,CSVEVSGGTEAFF
TRBJ1-1,-,TRBV18,-,TGTGCCAGCTCACCACCGAGGCCCTACACTGAAGCTTTCTTT,CASSPPRPYTEAFF
TRBJ1-1,-,TRBV2,-,TGTGCCAGCAGTGGCAGGGGAGCTTTCTTT,CASSGRGAFF
TRBJ1-1,-,TRBV5-4,-,TGTGCCAGCAGGGCCGCGGGACCCATGAACACTGAAGCTTTCTTT,CASRAAGPMNTEAFF
TRBJ1-5,TRBD1,TRBV30,-,TGTGCCTCCCCGGACAGGGGGGGCAATCAGCCCCAGCATTTT,CASPDRGGNQPQHF
TRBJ2-3,-,TRBV10-3,-,TGTGCCACGACCAGGGGGACTGATACGCAGTATTTT,CATTRGTDTQYF
TRBJ2-1,-,TRBV7-3,-,TGTGCCAGCAGCTTCGACAGGAACAATGAGCAGTTCTTC,CASSFDRNNEQFF
TRBJ2-7,-,TRBV5-4,-,TGTGCCAGCAGCCGGGCGGGGGCAGAGAGCGAGCAGTACTTC,CASSRAGAESEQYF
TRBJ2-7,TRBD1,TRBV5-1,-,TGCGCCAGCAGCGACAGGGGTGTTGGCCACGAGCAGTACTTC,CASSDRGVGHEQYF
TRBJ2-7,TRBD2,TRBV7-9,-,TGTGCCAGCAGCTCTTATTCCGGGGCTAGCGGGAGAGGGGAGCAGTACTTC,CASSSYSGASGRGEQYF
TRBJ1-1,-,TRBV27,-,TGTGCCAGCAGTTTGACCGGGGGACTGCCGAACACTGAAGCTTTCTTT,CASSLTGGLPNTEAFF
TRBJ2-5,-,TRBV7-9,-,TGTTCCAGCAGCTTAGTCCCTAGCTCCGCGGTGACCCAGTACTTC,CSSSLVPSSAVTQYF
TRBJ2-5,TRBD2,TRBV30,-,TGTGCCTGGAGCGCTAGCGGGGGGGCCGGGGAGACCCAGTACTTC,CAWSASGGAGETQYF
TRBJ2-1,TRBD1,TRBV6-4,-,TGTGCCAGCTCGTCCGGGACAGAGAACAATGAGCAGTTCTTC,CASSSGTENNEQFF
TRBJ1-2,TRBD1,TRBV5-6,once,TGTGCCCGCAGCTCTGGTCCGGGACAGGGCGCGGCAGGCTACACCTTC,CARSSGPGQGAAGYTF
TRBJ1-1,TRBD1,TRBV2,once,TGTGCCAGCATTTCAGGGGGAAACACTGAAGCTTTCTTT,CASISGGNTEAFF
TRBJ2-3,TRBD2,TRBV5-5,-,TGTGCCAGCAGCTCCCCCTGGTCTAGCGGACGTGTAAATACGCAGTATTTT,CASSSPWSSGRVNTQYF
TRBJ1-2,TRBD1,TRBV9,-,TGTGCCAGCAGCGCGGACCTGGGACAGGTCGGTGGCTACACCTTC,CASSADLGQVGGYTF
TRBJ2-2,-,TRBV5-4,once,TGTGCCAGCGGCTTATTGGGGACACGTACTAACACCGGGGAGCTGTTTTTT,CASGLLGTRTNTGELFF
TRBJ2-3,-,TRBV6-1,-,TGTGCCAGCAGTGTAGAGACTTCTTACACAGATACGCAGTATTTT,CASSVETSYTDTQYF
TRBJ1-1,-,TRBV29-1,few,TGCAGCGGCGGTCGATCGAACACTGAAGCTTTCTTT,CSGGRSNTEAFF
TRBJ2-3,-,TRBV15,-,TGTGCCACCAGCAGTCCACCAGGATCGTTGGATACGCAGTATTTT,CATSSPPGSLDTQYF
TRBJ2-3,-,TRBV30,once,TGTGCCTGGAGGGGACTGACAGCCACAGATACGCAGTATTTT,CAWRGLTATDTQYF
TRBJ1-1,-,TRBV7-9,-,TGTGCCAGCAGCCCAGGGTGGGGGGAGAACACTGAAGCTTTCTTT,CASSPGWGENTEAFF
TRBJ1-2,-,TRBV18,-,TGTGCCAGCTCACCATTACAGGGATCCGGTGGCTACACCTTC,CASSPLQGSGGYTF
TRBJ1-4,TRBD1,TRBV5-1,-,TGCGCCAGCAGCTTGGGGGCAGGGGGCATCGTTAATGAAAAACTGTTTTTT,CASSLGAGGIVNEKLFF
TRBJ1-2,TRBD1,TRBV6-4,-,TGTGCCAGCAGGCCAACGGGAGGGGGCGATGGCTACACCTTC,CASRPTGGGDGYTF
TRBJ1-1,-,TRBV10-3,-,TGTGCCATCAGTGGACACGGGGGGTTAGAAGCTTTCTTT,CAISGHGGLEAFF
TRBJ1-1,-,TRBV4-1,-,TGCGCCAGCAGCCAAGGGATAATACGGGGGGACACTGAAGCTTTCTTT,CASSQGIIRGDTEAFF
TRBJ1-1,-,TRBV29-1,-,TGCAGCGTTGAGGGCAGACGAGAAGCTTTCTTT,CSVEGRREAFF
TRBJ2-3,TRBD2,TRBV2,few,TGTGCCAGCCGACCGGGACTAGCGTGGGGAGATACGCAGTATTTT,CASRPGLAWGDTQYF
TRBJ2-7,-,TRBV29-1,-,TGCAGCGTTGAACAGGACTCCTCCTACGAGCAGTACTTC,CSVEQDSSYEQYF
TRBJ1-1,-,TRBV19,once,TGTGCCAGTAACCTTCCTACGGGGGAGCTTAAAGCTGAAGCTTTCTTT,CASNLPTGELKAEAFF
TRBJ1-2,-,TRBV10-1,-,TGCGCCAGCAGTGAGTCGAGGCAGATCCGACCTTATAGCTATGGCTACACCTTC,CASSESRQIRPYSYGYTF
TRBJ2-7,TRBD1,TRBV19,-,TGTGCCAGTAGTAACCCCGGGACAGGGGCCTACGAGCAGTACTTC,CASSNPGTGAYEQYF
TRBJ1-4,TRBD1,TRBV7-2,-,TGTGCCAGCAGCACGACAGGGGCTAATGAAAAACTGTTTTTT,CASSTTGANEKLFF
TRBJ2-3,-,TRBV27,once,TGTGCCAGCAGTTTGTCCACTTTCACAGATACGCAGTATTTT,CASSLSTFTDTQYF
TRBJ1-1,TRBD1,TRBV29-1,once,TGCAGCGTTGATCCAGGGGGTACTGAAGCTTTCTTT,CSVDPGGTEAFF
TRBJ2-3,TRBD1,TRBV19,-,TGTGCCAGTGAGCGGACAGGCCTTAGCACAGATACGCAGTATTTT,CASERTGLSTDTQYF
TRBJ1-1,-,TRBV30,once,TGTGCCTGGAGTGTACTTGGGGGCGCTGAAGCTTTCTTT,CAWSVLGGAEAFF
TRBJ1-1,TRBD1,TRBV6-5,-,TGTGCCAGCAGTTCATCTCGGACAGGGGGGAACACTGAAGCTTTCTTT,CASSSSRTGGNTEAFF
TRBJ1-5,-,TRBV5-1,-,TGCGCCAGCAGCTTGGGGGCAGGGAATAGCAATCAGCCCCAGCATTTT,CASSLGAGNSNQPQHF
TRBJ2-2,TRBD2,TRBV4-3,-,TGCGCCAGCAGCCAAGAAAGGGAGGGATTGAACACCGGGGAGCTGTTTTTT,CASSQEREGLNTGELFF
TRBJ2-1,TRBD2,TRBV2,-,TGTGCCAGCAGTGTGCGACTAGCGGATTACAATGAGCAGTTCTTC,CASSVRLADYNEQFF
TRBJ2-5,-,TRBV2,-,TGTGCCAGCAGTGCCAGCGCCCTCGAGACCCAGTACTTC,CASSASALETQYF
TRBJ1-2,-,TRBV30,-,TGTGCCTGGAGCCGTGTTTTCGGCTATGGCTACACCTTC,CAWSRVFGYGYTF
TRBJ2-5,-,TRBV1,-,TGCACCAGCAGCCAAGGCGCCAGGTGTCAAGAGACCCAGTACTTC,CTSSQGARCQETQYF